This TCR beta chain comes out of a study of T-cell memory formation after mild COVID-19. The germline V and J ends were trimmed by 3 bases and 0 bases, with 5 bases remaining between them. This CDR3 is 13 amino acids long. CDR1 is SEHNR and CDR2 is FQNEAQ in the germline V gene (reference sequence). In this sample, this clonotype turned up many times. Its matching antigen is unknown. Study conclusions and caveats: Day 15 to 85 contracting clones showed balanced CD4/CD8; later expanders leaned CD4+.

TCRdb analysed the 5' RACE reads with MiXCR anew, one entry per CDR3 protein. The profile covers approximately 240,000 distinct CDR3 sequences, with about 17% appearing a single time and 3.5% taken by the ten largest. The source of this sequence is a young man who had mild COVID-19 (a few samples of this study predate the infection). Cell type and time point are not known. The sample consisted of PBMCs or a T cell subset sorted from them (not recorded which). V usage is TRBV7-9 and J usage is TRBJ2-5; tentative D call: TRBD2 (5 bases). This CDR3 is CASSFGDQETQYF. The CDR3 DNA follows: TGTGCCAGCAGCTTCGGGGACCAAGAGACCCAGTACTTC. Complete variable domain (other parts from reference TRBV7-9 and TRBJ2-5): DTGVSQNPRHKITKRGQNVTFRCDPISEHNRLYWYRQTLGQGPEFLTYFQNEAQLEKSRLLSDRFSAERPKGSFSTLEIQRTEQGDSAMYLCASSFGDQETQYFGPGTRLLVL.